The next 6 T cell receptor beta chains were all read from a single sample in a study of OX40 agonist ivuxolimab in advanced cancers. Here immunoSEQ multiplex PCR was the method, and the copy in TCRdb shows in-frame clones only, minus some. The sample includes around 45,000 clones, 70% to 80% of them seen just once. The source material was CD4+ or CD8+ T cells sorted from blood, sampled in a trial of the OX40 agonist ivuxolimab. The receptors here all came from an adult with an advanced solid tumor such as melanoma, head and neck, liver or kidney cancer.

The gene calls are TRBV28 and TRBJ2-3; 7 nucleotides agree with TRBD2. The CDR3 length is 15 residues. CDR1 is MDHEN, CDR2 SYDVKM, per germline. V trimming: 5 bases; J trimming: 0 bases; junction bases outside the gene matches: 5. CDR3 amino acids: CASSLSGTSTDTQYF. The CDR3 DNA sequence: TGTGCCAGCAGTCTCAGCGGGACGAGCACAGATACGCAGTATTTT. The full variable domain, in which reference TRBV28 and TRBJ2-3 provide the parts outside the CDR3, is DVKVTQSSRYLVKRTGEKVFLECVQDMDHENMFWYRQDPGLGLRLIYFSYDVKMKEKGDIPEGYSVSREKKERFSLILESASTNQTSMYLCASSLSGTSTDTQYFGPGTRLTVL.

The chain employs TRBV5-4 and TRBJ2-2; TRBD2 matches 12 bases. Germline CDR1 SGHNT, CDR2 YYREEE (reference sequence). V lost 2 bases, J lost 5 bases, and 16 bases stayed unmatched. This CDR3 contains 20 residues. CDR3 nucleotides: TGTGCCAGCAGCTTTAATTGGCTAGCGGGAGGGCCTCGACGTACCGGGGAGCTGTTTTTT. This codes for CASSFNWLAGGPRRTGELFF.

The chain links TRBV10-3 to TRBJ1-1; 9 bases align to TRBD1. The CDR3 has 13 amino acids. With 6 bases clipped from V and 3 bases from J, the junction kept 2 bases outside the gene matches. The germline gives CDR1 ENHRY, CDR2 SYGVKD. The CDR3 nucleotides read TGTGCCATCAGCGACAGGGGGGACACTGAAGCTTTCTTT. This gives the protein CAISDRGDTEAFF.

J is TRBJ1-2 and V is TRBV10-3; D is possibly TRBD1 (5 bases). Germline CDR1 reads ENHRY; CDR2 reads SYGVKD. Trimming took off 7 bases at V and 4 bases at J, with 19 bases between the two ends. CDR3 length: 15 residues. The CDR3 loop is CAITPGRRGGYGYTF. DNA for the CDR3: TGTGCCATCACCCCCGGACGGCGGGGCGGCTATGGCTACACCTTC.

This chain links TRBV6-5 with TRBJ2-5; the D gene is possibly TRBD2 (5 bases). Germline loops: CDR1 MNHEY, CDR2 SVGAGI. Trimming pared 0 bases from V and 7 bases from J, leaving 18 bases between. The CDR3 is 16 amino acids. In DNA form, the CDR3 reads TGTGCCAGCAGTTACTCGAATTCCGCTGTTGGAGGGACCCAGTACTTC. Translation gives CASSYSNSAVGGTQYF.

The chain couples TRBV7-9 to TRBJ2-7, with 7 bases aligning to TRBD2. V trimming: 5 bases; J trimming: 1 base; junction bases outside the gene matches: 8. Germline CDR1 and CDR2: SEHNR and FQNEAQ (reference sequence). The CDR3 totals 15 residues. The CDR3 nucleotides are TGTGCCAGCAGCATAGGACTAGTTTTTTCCTACGAGCAGTACTTC. Its protein is CASSIGLVFSYEQYF.